This T cell receptor (beta chain) was documented in a study of cytomegalovirus exposure and HLA in healthy donors. This clone has just a few counts. Vbeta (60) and Jbeta (13) primers were used in the PCR. Sequencing used immunoSEQ multiplex PCR; TCRdb keeps in-frame clones, though not all of them. The sample has under 200,000 clones, over 75% seen once; the top ten hold less than 4.5%. The germline V gene has CDR1 LNHNV and CDR2 YYDKDF (reference sequence). The length of the CDR3 is 15 residues. Trimming cost V 1 base and J 6 bases; bases outside gene matches: 5. The rearrangement links TRBV15 to TRBJ1-4; 7 bases align to TRBD1. The sequence was collected from a man between 50 and 59 years old in good health and CMV-seronegative. The sample consisted of PBMCs. The CDR3 region is CATSRVRQGDEKLFF. CDR3 sequence (DNA): TGTGCCACCAGCAGAGTTCGGCAGGGGGATGAAAAACTGTTTTTT.